The clone carrying this T cell receptor beta chain was counted a few times. The antigen is not known. Germline CDR1 reads DFQATT; CDR2 reads SNEGSKA (reference sequence). V gave up 6 bases and J gave up 2 bases; unmatched junction bases: 3. The CDR3 runs to 14 residues. The record originates from a study of post-analysis software for immune sequencing data. Background on the study: The disease courses covered relapsing-remitting, secondary progressive and progressive-relapsing multiple sclerosis. Study-level results: In patients, TRBV5-6, TRBV5-1 and TRBV20-1 belonged to five TRBV segments found more frequently than in controls.

Unique molecular identifiers featured in each of the TCR beta cDNA libraries. Between roughly 0.9 and 11 million T cells gave rise to some 450,000 cDNA molecules. Via MiXCR, TCRdb re-called the PCR reads, giving one row per CDR3 protein. The sample lists about 820,000 distinct CDR3 sequences; approximately 50% were seen once. The V call is TRBV20-1, the J call TRBJ2-5; 13 nucleotides match TRBD2. Sequencing used blood. This sequence was found in a girl aged 5 to 17 with multiple sclerosis. CDR3 DNA sequence: TGCAGTGCCGGACTAGCGGGGGATCAAGAGACCCAGTACTTC. Amino acid sequence: CSAGLAGDQETQYF.